These 15 T cell receptor beta chains were all obtained from the same sample, sequenced in a study of blood T cell repertoires in COVID-19. Method: immunoSEQ multiplex PCR; TCRdb's copy keeps in-frame clones and lacks some. The table has around 72,000 clones, approximately 87% seen once. Material for sequencing was peripheral blood. The receptor set was obtained from a man in his fifties or sixties with active COVID-19.

The chain has TRBV6-2 or TRBV6-3 and TRBJ2-7; 7 nucleotides line up with TRBD2. Trimming took 0 bases from V and 5 from J; bases not matched to a gene: 7. This CDR3 region has 15 residues. Germline V gene sequence: CDR1 MNHEY, CDR2 SVGEGT. The CDR3 DNA reads TGTGCCAGCAGTTACTCCGGGGGGTGGTCGGACGAGCAGTACTTC. It encodes CASSYSGGWSDEQYF.

The rearrangement joins TRBV5-6 to TRBJ1-2; D is uncertain. The CDR3 has 12 amino acids. Germline lookup yields CDR1 SGHDT and CDR2 YYEEEE. V lost 4 bases to trimming and J lost 8 bases, with 12 bases between them. CDR3 DNA: TGTGCCAGCAGCAAATCTCGGAGGGGCTACACCTTC. Residues: CASSKSRRGYTF.

The chain is built from TRBV5-1 and TRBJ1-2; no clear D gene. This CDR3 region has 15 residues. V was trimmed by 2 bases and J by 1 base, leaving 12 bases between them. The germline V gene has CDR1 SGHRS and CDR2 YFSETQ. CDR3 DNA sequence: TGCGCCAGCAGCTTAGGTGGGCAGCTTAACTATGGCTACACCTTC. Translated, it gives CASSLGGQLNYGYTF.

The V call is TRBV28, the J call TRBJ1-1, with D possibly TRBD1 on 6 matching bases. The V end lost 9 bases, the J end lost 0 bases, and 14 bases lay between the germline ends. The CDR3 has 14 residues. The germline V gene has CDR1 MDHEN and CDR2 SYDVKM. This CDR3 reads CASLSTGMNTEAFF. The CDR3, as DNA: TGTGCCAGTCTCTCAACAGGGATGAACACTGAAGCTTTCTTT.

The chain joins TRBV5-1 to TRBJ1-2, with TRBD1 identical over 7 bases. The CDR3 totals 16 residues. CDR1 is SGHRS, CDR2 YFSETQ, per germline. Germline trimming cut 3 bases from V and 2 bases from J; bases unmatched to any gene: 10. CDR3 DNA sequence: TGCGCCAGCAGCTCGGGACTGCGGGGACAGAACTATGGCTACACCTTC. It is translated as CASSSGLRGQNYGYTF.

CDR3 coding DNA: TGTGCCAGCAGGTCCAGCGGGAGGGGTTTTGGGAATGAGCAGTTCTTC. Amino acids: CASRSSGRGFGNEQFF. V is TRBV27 and J is TRBJ2-1; 10 positions agree with TRBD2. Unmatched junction bases numbered 12, after V lost 6 bases and J lost 7 bases. This CDR3 comprises 16 residues. Germline V gene lookup returns CDR1 MNHEY and CDR2 SMNVEV (reference sequence).

The chain has TRBV5-6 and TRBJ1-5; D is unclear. The germline V and J ends were trimmed by 4 bases and 2 bases, with 13 bases remaining between them. The CDR3 spans 15 residues. The V gene's germline CDR1 is SGHDT and CDR2 YYEEEE. The CDR3 spells CASSLRPGGNQPQHF. DNA of the CDR3: TGTGCCAGCAGCCTTAGGCCCGGGGGCAATCAGCCCCAGCATTTT.

This sequence joins TRBV11-3 and TRBJ1-2; TRBD1 agrees at 9 bases. Germline values: CDR1 SGHNT, CDR2 YENEEA. The CDR3 loop spans 18 amino acids. V gave up 5 bases and J gave up 1 base; unmatched junction bases: 14. CDR3 DNA sequence: TGTGCCAGCAGCCCAAACCATGCCCGGGACAGGGTTAACTATGGCTACACCTTC. This codes for CASSPNHARDRVNYGYTF.

V gene TRBV9 combines with J gene TRBJ2-1, with 7 bases fitting TRBD2. Unmatched junction bases numbered 4, after V lost 5 bases and J lost 5 bases. CDR3 length: 13 amino acids. Germline CDR1 is SGDLS and CDR2 is YYNGEE. The CDR3 bases are TGTGCCAGCAGGGGACTAACGAACAATGAGCAGTTCTTC. Translation gives CASRGLTNNEQFF. The whole variable domain, remainder taken from reference TRBV9 and TRBJ2-1, is DSGVTQTPKHLITATGQRVTLRCSPRSGDLSVYWYQQSLDQGLQFLIQYYNGEERAKGNILERFSAQQFPDLHSELNLSSLELGDSALYFCASRGLTNNEQFFGPGTRLTVL.

The chain joins TRBV3-1 (or the pseudogene TRBV3-2) to TRBJ2-1; 8 bases are a match to TRBD2. Looked up from germline, CDR1 is LGHDT and CDR2 is YNNKEL (reference sequence). The CDR3 totals 17 residues. Trimming removed 1 base from V and 2 bases from J; junction bases left unmatched: 7. This CDR3 is CASSQGAAGGTYNEQFF. CDR3 DNA sequence: TGTGCCAGCAGCCAAGGAGCGGCGGGAGGTACCTACAATGAGCAGTTCTTC.

This chain joins TRBV6-5 and TRBJ1-4; D might be TRBD1 (6 bases). The germline V gene has CDR1 MNHEY and CDR2 SVGAGI. With 5 bases removed from V and 10 bases from J, the gap between germline ends came to 17 bases. The CDR3 consists of 14 residues. CDR3 in amino acids: CASSPAGVGGKLFF. The CDR3 DNA sequence: TGTGCCAGCAGTCCTGCAGGGGTTGGAGGAAAACTGTTTTTT.

V usage is TRBV10-3 and J usage is TRBJ1-2; D is perhaps TRBD1 (5 bases). The germline CDR1 and CDR2 sequences are ENHRY and SYGVKD. V gave up 1 base and J gave up 3 bases, with 9 bases separating them. The CDR3 contains 14 residues. The CDR3 coding sequence is TGTGCCATCAGTGAGTACGGAGGGGACTATGGCTACACCTTC. It specifies CAISEYGGDYGYTF.

This clone was found once. The rearrangement uses TRBV18 and TRBJ2-5, with D uncertain. Germline V gene lookup returns CDR1 KGHSH and CDR2 LQKENI. V was trimmed by 6 bases and J by 2 bases, leaving 10 bases between them. The CDR3 runs 13 residues. CDR3 protein: CASSPSLQETQYF. The CDR3 nucleotides are TGTGCCAGCTCCCCTTCTCTACAAGAGACCCAGTACTTC.

In this sample, this clone turned up once. The rearrangement joins TRBV30 to TRBJ2-7; 9 bases map to TRBD1. The CDR3 extends over 15 amino acids. From germline, CDR1 is GTSNPN and CDR2 SVGIG (reference sequence). The junction had 8 bases not matched to a gene; V was cut back by 0 bases and J by 5 bases. The CDR3 DNA reads TGTGCCTGGAGTGTCGGTGGACAGGGGAACGACGAGCAGTACTTC. Its translation is CAWSVGGQGNDEQYF.

This clone has only one observation. The chain uses TRBV19 and TRBJ2-2; 9 nucleotides line up with TRBD2. The junction had 6 bases not matched to a gene; V was cut back by 7 bases and J by 6 bases. The CDR3 spans 14 residues. Germline assignment: CDR1 LNHDA and CDR2 SQIVND (reference sequence). This CDR3 is CASKALAGPGELFF. DNA of the CDR3: TGTGCCAGTAAGGCCCTAGCGGGACCCGGGGAGCTGTTTTTT.